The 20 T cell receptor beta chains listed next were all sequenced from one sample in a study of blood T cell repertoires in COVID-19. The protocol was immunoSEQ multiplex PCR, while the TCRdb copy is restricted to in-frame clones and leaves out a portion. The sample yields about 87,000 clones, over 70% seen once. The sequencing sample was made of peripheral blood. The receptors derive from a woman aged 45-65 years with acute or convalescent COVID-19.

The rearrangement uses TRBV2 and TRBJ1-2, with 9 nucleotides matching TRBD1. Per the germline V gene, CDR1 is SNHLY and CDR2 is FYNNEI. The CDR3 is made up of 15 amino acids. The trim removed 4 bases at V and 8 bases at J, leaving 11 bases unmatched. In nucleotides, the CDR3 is TGTGCCAGCAGTGTCCCGGGACAGGGCGGTGGGGGCTACACCTTC. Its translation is CASSVPGQGGGGYTF.

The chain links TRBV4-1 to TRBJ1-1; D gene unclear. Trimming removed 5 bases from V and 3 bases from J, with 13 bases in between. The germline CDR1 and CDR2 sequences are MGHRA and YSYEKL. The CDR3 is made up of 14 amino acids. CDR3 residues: CASSYSREYTEAFF. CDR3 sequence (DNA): TGCGCCAGCAGCTACTCCCGGGAGTACACTGAAGCTTTCTTT.

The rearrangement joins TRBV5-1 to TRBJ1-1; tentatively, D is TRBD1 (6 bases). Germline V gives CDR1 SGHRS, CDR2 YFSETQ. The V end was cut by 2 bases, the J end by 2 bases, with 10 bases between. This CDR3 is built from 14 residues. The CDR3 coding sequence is TGCGCCAGCAGCTTCTCAGGGGCAAACACTGAAGCTTTCTTT. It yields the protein CASSFSGANTEAFF.

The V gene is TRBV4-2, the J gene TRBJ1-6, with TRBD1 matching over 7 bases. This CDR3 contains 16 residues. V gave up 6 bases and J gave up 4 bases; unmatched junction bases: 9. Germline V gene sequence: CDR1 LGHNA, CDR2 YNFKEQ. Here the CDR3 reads CASSGKGTEYNSPLHF. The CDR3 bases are TGTGCCAGCAGTGGGAAGGGGACAGAGTATAATTCACCCCTCCACTTT.

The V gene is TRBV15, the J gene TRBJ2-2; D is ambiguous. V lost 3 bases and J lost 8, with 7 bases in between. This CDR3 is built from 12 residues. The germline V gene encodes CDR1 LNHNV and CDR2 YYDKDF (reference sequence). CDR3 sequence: CATSSNEGELFF. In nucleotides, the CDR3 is TGTGCCACCAGCAGTAACGAGGGGGAGCTGTTTTTT.

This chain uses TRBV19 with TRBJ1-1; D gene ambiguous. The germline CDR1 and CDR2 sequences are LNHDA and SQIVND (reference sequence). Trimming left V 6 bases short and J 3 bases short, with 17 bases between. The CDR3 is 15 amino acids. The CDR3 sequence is CASSNPAVLYTEAFF. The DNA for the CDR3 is TGTGCCAGTAGCAACCCCGCGGTTCTTTACACTGAAGCTTTCTTT.

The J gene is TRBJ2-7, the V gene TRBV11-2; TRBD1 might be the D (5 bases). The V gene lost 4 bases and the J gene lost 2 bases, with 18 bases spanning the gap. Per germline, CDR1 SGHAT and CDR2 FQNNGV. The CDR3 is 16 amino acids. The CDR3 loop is CASSSVDSSSTYEQYF. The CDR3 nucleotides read TGTGCCAGCAGCTCAGTAGACAGTTCCTCCACCTACGAGCAGTACTTC.

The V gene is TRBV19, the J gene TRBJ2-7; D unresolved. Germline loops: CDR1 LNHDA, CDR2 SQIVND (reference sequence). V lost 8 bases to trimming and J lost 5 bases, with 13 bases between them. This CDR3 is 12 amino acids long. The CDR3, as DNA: TGTGCCAGTGGTTTCTGGCACGACGAGCAGTACTTC. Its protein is CASGFWHDEQYF.

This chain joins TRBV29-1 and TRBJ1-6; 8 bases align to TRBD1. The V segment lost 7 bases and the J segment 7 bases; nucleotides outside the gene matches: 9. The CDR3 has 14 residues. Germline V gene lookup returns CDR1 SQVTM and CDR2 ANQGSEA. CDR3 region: CSAYLTGDNSPLHF. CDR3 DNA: TGCAGCGCCTATCTGACAGGGGACAATTCACCCCTCCACTTT.

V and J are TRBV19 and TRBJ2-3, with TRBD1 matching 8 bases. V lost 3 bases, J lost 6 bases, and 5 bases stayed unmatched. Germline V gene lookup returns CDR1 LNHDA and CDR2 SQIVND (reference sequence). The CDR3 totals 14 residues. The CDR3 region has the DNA TGTGCCAGTAGTATCCGGACAGGGATGGATACGCAGTATTTT. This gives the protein CASSIRTGMDTQYF.

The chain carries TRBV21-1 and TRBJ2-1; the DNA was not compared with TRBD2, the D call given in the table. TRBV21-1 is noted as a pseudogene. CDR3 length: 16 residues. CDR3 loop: CASSKSTTSTYNEQFF. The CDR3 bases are TGTGCCAGCAGCAAATCGACGACTAGCACCTACAATGAGCAGTTCTTC.

The CDR3 nucleotides read TGTGCCAGTAGTAACTTCGGGACAGAAGCTAACTATGGCTACACCTTC. Translation gives CASSNFGTEANYGYTF. The rearrangement uses TRBV19 and TRBJ1-2; 7 bases fit TRBD1. Germline V gene lookup returns CDR1 LNHDA and CDR2 SQIVND (reference sequence). There are 16 residues in the CDR3. The junction had 8 bases not matched to a gene; V was cut back by 4 bases and J by 0 bases.

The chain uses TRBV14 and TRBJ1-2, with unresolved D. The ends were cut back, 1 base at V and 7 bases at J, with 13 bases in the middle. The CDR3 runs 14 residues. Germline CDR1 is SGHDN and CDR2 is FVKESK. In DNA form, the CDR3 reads TGTGCCAGCAGCCAAGTCGCGGGTATCGGTGGCTACACCTTC. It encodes CASSQVAGIGGYTF.

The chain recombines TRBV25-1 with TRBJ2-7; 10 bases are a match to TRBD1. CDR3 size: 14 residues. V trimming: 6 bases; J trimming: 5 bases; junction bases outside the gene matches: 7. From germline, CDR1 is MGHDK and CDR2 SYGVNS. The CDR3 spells CASRTGGSGNEQYF. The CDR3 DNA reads TGTGCCAGCAGGACAGGGGGCTCAGGAAACGAGCAGTACTTC.

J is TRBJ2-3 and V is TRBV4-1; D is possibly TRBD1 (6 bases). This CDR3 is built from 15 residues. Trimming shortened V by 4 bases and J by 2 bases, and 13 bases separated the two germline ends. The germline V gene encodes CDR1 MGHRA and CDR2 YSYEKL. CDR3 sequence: CASSLGQGLTDTQYF. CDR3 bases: TGCGCCAGCAGCCTCGGGCAGGGGCTCACAGATACGCAGTATTTT.

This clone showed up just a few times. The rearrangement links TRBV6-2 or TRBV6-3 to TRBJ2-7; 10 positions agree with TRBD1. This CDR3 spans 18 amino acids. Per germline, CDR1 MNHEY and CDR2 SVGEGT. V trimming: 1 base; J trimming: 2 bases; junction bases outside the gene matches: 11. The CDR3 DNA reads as TGTGCCAGCAGTTACTGGTTGGGGGACAGGGGATTTACCTACGAGCAGTACTTC. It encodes CASSYWLGDRGFTYEQYF.

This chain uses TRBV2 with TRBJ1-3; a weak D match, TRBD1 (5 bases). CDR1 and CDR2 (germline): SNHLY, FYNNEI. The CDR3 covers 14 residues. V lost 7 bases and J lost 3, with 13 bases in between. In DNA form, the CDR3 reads TGTGCCAGCAAGGGAGGGGCGCTTGGAAACACCATATATTTT. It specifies CASKGGALGNTIYF.

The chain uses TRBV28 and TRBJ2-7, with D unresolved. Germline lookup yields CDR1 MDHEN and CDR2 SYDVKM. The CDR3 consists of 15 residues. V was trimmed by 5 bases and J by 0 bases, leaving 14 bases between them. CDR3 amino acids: CASSPQRADSYEQYF. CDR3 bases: TGTGCCAGCAGTCCCCAGCGTGCGGACTCCTACGAGCAGTACTTC.

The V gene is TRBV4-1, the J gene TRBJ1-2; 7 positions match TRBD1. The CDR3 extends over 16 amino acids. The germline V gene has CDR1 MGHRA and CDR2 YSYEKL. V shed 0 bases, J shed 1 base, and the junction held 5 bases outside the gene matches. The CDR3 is CASSQDGTAINYGYTF. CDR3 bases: TGCGCCAGCAGCCAAGACGGGACAGCTATTAACTATGGCTACACCTTC.

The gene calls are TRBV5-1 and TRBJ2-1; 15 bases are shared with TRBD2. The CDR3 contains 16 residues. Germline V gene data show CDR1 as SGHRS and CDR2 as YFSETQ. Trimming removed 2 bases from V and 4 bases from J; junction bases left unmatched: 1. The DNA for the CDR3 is TGCGCCAGCAGCTTCGGACTAGCGGGGGGGTACAATGAGCAGTTCTTC. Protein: CASSFGLAGGYNEQFF.